The T cell receptor beta chain described here comes from a study of lymphopenia after photon versus proton radiotherapy (dated by TCRdb to about 2019). Looking at the study overall: In patients with gastrointestinal tumors who developed high-grade lymphopenia, the study compared the immunological effects of photon radiation therapy with those of proton radiation therapy. The cohort comprised 20 to 25 patients with gastrointestinal tumors who received either photon or proton therapy and then developed lymphopenia. The study was designed to characterize how the impact on the immune system differs between the two radiation modalities.

Overall study outcomes, separate from this receptor: Across the cohort, an inverse correlation was found between a larger post-nadir drop in TCR diversity and overall survival time among patients who died. Proton-treated patients stayed relatively stable during treatment, while photon-treated patients lost naive T cells and TCR diversity and gained effector/memory populations. The authors looked at the survival association only in patients who died, and they framed better survival with proton therapy as a possibility rather than a demonstrated result. After the lymphocyte count nadir, photon-treated repertoires showed oligoclonal expansion, especially of CD8+ Temra cells, which drove the drop in diversity.

The receptor library was made with the immunoSEQ multiplex PCR assay. T cell repertoires were profiled by deep sequencing of rearranged TCR beta loci, alongside multiparametric flow cytometry. This is the immuneACCESS table as TCRdb keeps it, with only in-frame sequences that have V and J called. A part of the clones is gone; compared with another copy, unresolved V genes explain less than half, and the rest is unexplained. This sample holds some 30,000 clones; approximately 88% were observed only once. 45% to 50% of the sample is held by the ten biggest clonotypes. To note about this clone: This clone's antigen is unknown. No base qualities exist here, and no much larger clone lies one base off it.

The CDR3 goes from the cysteine to the phenylalanine over 13 residues. This entry keeps only the CDR3 DNA: 39 bases, framed from base 1. According to the germline V gene (reference sequence), CDR1 reads SGHNT and CDR2 reads YYREEE. V was cut back by 3 bases and J by 6 bases, leaving a gap of 12 bases between them. The rearrangement combines TRBV5-4 with TRBJ1-2; a weak D assignment points to TRBD1 (5 bases agree). The TCR was taken from a woman aged 60-75 years with cholangiocarcinoma. Some clones in this sample may be carry-over from other donors' samples. The sample here was peripheral blood, taken from a patient treated with proton-based radiotherapy. The sequenced DNA is TGTGCCAGCAGCTCCGGGACGAGGGATGGCTACACCTTC. Translated, it gives CASSSGTRDGYTF.